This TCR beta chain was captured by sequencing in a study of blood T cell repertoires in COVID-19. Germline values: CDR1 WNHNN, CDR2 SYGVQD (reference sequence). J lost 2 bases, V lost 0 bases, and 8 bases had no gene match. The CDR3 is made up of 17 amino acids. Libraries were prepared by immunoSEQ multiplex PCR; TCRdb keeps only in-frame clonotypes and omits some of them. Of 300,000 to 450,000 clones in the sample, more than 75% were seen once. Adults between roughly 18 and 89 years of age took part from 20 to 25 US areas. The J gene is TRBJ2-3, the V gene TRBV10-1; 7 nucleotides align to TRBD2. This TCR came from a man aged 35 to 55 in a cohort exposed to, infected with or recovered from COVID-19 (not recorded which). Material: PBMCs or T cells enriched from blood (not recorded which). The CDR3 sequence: CASSESEGRVSTDTQYF. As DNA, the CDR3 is TGCGCCAGCAGTGAGTCCGAGGGGAGGGTCTCCACAGATACGCAGTATTTT.